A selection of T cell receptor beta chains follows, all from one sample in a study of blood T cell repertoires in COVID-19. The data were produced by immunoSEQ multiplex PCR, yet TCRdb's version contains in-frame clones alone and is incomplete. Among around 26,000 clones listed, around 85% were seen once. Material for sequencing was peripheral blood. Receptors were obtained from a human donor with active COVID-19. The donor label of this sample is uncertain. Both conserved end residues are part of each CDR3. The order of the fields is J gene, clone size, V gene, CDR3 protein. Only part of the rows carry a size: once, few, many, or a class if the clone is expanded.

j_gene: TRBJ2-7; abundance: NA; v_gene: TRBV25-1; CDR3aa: CASSDPGHVEQYF
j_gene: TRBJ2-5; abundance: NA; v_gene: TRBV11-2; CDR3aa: CASSLRSGTGGETQYF
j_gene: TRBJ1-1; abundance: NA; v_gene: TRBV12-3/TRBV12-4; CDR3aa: CASSLGVLNAFF
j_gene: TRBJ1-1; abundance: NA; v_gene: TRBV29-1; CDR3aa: CSVEVPGNTEAFF
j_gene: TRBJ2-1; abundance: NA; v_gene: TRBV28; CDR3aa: CASGGLAGGLGQFF
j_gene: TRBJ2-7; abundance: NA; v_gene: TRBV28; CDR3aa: CASRERDKGAYEQYF
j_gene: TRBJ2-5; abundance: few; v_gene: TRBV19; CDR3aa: CASSMVGGETQYF
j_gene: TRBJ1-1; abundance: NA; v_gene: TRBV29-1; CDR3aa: CSADGQYSMNTEAFF
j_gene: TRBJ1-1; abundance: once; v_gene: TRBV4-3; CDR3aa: CASRERGGEAFF
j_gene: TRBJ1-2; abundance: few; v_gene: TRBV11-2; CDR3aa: CASNLGQGTGYTF
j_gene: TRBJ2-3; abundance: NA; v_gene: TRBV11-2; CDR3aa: CASSSPGTERGPDTQYF
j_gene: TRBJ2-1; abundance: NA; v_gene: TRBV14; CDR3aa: CASSGGGDYNEQFF
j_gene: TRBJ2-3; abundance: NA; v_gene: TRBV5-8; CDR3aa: CASSTGTGGGSDTQYF
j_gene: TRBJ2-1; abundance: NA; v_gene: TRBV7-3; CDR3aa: CASSSPGTSGSGDEQFF
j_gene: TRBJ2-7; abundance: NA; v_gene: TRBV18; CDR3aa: CASSPPARGNEQYF
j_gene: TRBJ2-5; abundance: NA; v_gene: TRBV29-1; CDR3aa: CSGGSPMLAGQETQYF
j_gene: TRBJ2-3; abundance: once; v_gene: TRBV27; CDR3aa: CASSLIVRGGPDTQYF
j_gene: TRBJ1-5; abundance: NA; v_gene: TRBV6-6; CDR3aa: CASRAQKGGSEPQHF
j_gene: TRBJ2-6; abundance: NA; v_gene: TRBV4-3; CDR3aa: CASSPGTGVSGANVLTF
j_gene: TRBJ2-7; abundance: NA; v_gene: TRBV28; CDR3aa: CATWKAGGDYEQYF
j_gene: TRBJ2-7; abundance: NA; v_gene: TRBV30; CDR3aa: CAWSTGTTYEQYF
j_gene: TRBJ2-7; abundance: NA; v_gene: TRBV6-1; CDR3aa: CASRQTYEQYF
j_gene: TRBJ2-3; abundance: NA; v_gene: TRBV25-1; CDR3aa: CASSAGLALSTDTQYF
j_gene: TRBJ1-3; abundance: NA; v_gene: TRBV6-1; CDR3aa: CASSEAARTGNTIYF
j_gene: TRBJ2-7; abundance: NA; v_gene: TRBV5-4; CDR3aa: CASSTPSGGDEQYF
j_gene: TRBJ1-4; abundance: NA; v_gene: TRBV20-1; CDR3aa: CSAARGVKLFF
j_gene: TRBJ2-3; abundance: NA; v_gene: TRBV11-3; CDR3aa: CASSPGTSGTDDTQYF
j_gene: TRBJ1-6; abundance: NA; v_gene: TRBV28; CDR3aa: CASTLTPRWSPLHF
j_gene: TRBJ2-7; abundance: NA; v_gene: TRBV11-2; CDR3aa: CASSLEARTGLSYEQYF
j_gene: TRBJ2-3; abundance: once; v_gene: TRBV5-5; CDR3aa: CASSLIWATDTQYF
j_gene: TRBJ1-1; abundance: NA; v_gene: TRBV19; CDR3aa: CASSRRDRDTEAFF
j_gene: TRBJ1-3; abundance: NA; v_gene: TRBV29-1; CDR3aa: CSVEGRVARNTIYF
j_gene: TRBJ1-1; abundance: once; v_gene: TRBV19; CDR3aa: CASSRGGGTEAFF
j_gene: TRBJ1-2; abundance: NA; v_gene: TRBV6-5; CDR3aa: CASRGMGTQGGYTF
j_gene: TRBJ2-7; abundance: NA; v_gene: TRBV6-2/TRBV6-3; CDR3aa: CASSYYLADTYEQYF
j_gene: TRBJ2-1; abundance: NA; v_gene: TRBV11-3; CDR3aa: CASSPSSVDHNEQFF
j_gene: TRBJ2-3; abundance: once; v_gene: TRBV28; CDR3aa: CASSFYGRALDTQYF
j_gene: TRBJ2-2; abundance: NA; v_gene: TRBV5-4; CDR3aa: CASSKRLAGVVTGELFF
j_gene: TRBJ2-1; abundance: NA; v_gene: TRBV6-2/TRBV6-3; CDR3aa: CASSSRQRSYNEQFF
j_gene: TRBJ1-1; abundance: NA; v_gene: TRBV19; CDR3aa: CASSDRFGNNAEAFF
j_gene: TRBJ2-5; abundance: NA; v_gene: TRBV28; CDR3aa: CASSLQGWETQYF
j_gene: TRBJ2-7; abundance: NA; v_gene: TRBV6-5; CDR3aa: CASRLSGTSYEQYF
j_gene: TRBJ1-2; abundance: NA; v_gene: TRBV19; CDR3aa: CASSTIGAAYGYTF
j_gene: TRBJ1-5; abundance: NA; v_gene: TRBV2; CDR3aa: CASSENPGSNQPQHF
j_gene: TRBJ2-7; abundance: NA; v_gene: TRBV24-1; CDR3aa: CATSDLPRPGELVEQYF
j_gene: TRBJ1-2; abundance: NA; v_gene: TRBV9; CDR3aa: CASSGSGTYYGYTF
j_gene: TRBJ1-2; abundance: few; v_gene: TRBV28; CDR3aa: CASSAQQGCTF
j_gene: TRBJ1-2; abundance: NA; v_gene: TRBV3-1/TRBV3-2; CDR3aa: CASSPSSGNEGYTF
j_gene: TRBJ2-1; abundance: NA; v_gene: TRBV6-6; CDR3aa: CASSPHRLAKNNEQFF
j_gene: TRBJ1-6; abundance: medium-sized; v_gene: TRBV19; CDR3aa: CASRDRDYNSPLHF
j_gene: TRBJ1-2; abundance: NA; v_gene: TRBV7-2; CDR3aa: CASSSSTGSGGYTF
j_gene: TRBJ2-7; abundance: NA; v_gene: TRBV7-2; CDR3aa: CASSRGTRAYEQYF
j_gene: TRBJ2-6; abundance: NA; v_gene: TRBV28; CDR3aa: CASRTGGQGVSGANVLTF
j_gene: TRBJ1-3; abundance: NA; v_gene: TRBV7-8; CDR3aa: CASSLASSGNTIYF
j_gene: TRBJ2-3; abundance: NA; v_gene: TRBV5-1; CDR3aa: CASSLEGGRALLWTQYF
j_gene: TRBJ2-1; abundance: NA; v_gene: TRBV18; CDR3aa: CASSRGREGGNEQFF
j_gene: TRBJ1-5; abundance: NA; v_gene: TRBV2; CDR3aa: CASSVYSNQPQHF
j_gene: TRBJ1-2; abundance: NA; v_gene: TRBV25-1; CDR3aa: CASSEFTDSYGYTF
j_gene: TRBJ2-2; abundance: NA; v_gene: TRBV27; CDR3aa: CASSFGRAGELFF